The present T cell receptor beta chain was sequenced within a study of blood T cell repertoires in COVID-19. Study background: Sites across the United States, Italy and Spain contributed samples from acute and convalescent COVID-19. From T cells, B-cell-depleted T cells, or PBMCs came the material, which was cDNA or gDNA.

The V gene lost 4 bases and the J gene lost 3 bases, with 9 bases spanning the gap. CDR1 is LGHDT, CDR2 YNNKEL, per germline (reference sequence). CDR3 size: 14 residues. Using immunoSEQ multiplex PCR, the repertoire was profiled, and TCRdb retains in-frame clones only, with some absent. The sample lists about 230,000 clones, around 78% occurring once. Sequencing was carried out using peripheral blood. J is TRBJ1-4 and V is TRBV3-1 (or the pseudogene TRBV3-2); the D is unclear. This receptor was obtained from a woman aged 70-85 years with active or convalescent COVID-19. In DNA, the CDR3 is TGTGCCAGCAGCCTATCCCCGGCTAATGAAAAACTGTTTTTT. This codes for CASSLSPANEKLFF.